Described below is a single TCR beta chain sequence and its context. Its cognate antigen is unknown. Per germline, CDR1 LGHDT and CDR2 YNNKEL (reference sequence). Trimming cost V 0 bases and J 6 bases; bases outside gene matches: 13. The CDR3 covers 18 residues. This sample is part of a study of identical twins. TCRdb recomputed calls from the 5' RACE reads with MiXCR, one row per CDR3 protein. Of 450,000 or so distinct CDR3 sequences in the sample, roughly an eighth are singletons; the top ten hold approximately 0.9%. General study findings and limits: Invariant cells of the MAIT and iNKT types might have partly distorted the zero-insertion analyses. Twin pairs' shared out-of-frame alpha sequences were enriched in low generation probability.

This sample also appeared in a second study, on yellow fever vaccine responses in identical twins.

Sequenced: CD4+ T cells sorted from blood. The TCR originated in a woman between 18 and 29 years old in good health. The V gene is TRBV3-1, the J gene TRBJ2-7; TRBD2 aligns across 11 bases. CDR3 sequence: CASSQDRLAGGVVGEQYF. CDR3 bases: TGTGCCAGCAGCCAAGATCGGTTAGCGGGAGGGGTAGTCGGCGAGCAGTACTTC.